This TCR beta chain was recorded in a study of shared clonotypes between healthy human individuals. As concerns this clone: Its antigen is currently unknown.

Method: immunoSEQ multiplex PCR; TCRdb's copy keeps in-frame clones and lacks some. Counted here are about 770,000 clones, 55% to 75% occurring once; the ten biggest clones make up approximately 1.7%. Broader study findings: The study found approximately 5% of naive CD4 clonotypes shared across a handful of donors.

Every one of the donors was a Caucasian adult that lived in Nashville, Tennessee. V was pared by 6 bases and J by 8 bases, with 16 bases between. This CDR3 spans 14 amino acids. Per germline, CDR1 SGHTA and CDR2 FQGNSA. Sequences were obtained from memory CD4+ T cells sorted from blood. The subset denotes: CD45RA-negative fraction. This sequence was found in a woman aged 30 to 39 in good health. This chain joins TRBV7-2 and TRBJ1-4; D remains ambiguous. CDR3 sequence: CASRRPSFGEKLFF. CDR3 DNA: TGTGCCAGCAGAAGACCATCCTTCGGCGAAAAACTGTTTTTT.